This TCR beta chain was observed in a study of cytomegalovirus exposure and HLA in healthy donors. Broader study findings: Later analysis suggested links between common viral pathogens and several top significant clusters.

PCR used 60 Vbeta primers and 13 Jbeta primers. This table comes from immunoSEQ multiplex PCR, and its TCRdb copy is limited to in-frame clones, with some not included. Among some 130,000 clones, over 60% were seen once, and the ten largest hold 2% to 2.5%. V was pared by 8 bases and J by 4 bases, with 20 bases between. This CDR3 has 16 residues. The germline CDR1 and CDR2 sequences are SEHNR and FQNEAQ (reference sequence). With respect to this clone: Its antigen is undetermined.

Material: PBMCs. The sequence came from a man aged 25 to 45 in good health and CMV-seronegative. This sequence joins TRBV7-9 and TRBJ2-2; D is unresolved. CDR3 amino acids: CASFGPAVISTGELFF. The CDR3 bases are TGTGCCAGCTTTGGTCCTGCGGTAATTTCCACCGGGGAGCTGTTTTTT.